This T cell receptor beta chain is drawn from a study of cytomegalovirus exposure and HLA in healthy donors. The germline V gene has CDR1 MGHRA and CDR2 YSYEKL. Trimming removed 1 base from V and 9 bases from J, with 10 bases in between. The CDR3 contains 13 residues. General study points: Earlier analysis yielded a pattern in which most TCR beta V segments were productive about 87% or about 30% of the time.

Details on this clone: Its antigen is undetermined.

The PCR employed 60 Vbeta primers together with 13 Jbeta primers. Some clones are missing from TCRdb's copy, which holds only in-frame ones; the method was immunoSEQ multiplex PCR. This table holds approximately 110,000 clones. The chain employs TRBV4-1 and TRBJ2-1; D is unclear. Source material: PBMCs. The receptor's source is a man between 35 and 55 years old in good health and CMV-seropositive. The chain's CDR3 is CASSQVPLSEQFF. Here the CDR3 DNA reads TGCGCCAGCAGCCAAGTTCCCCTCTCTGAGCAGTTCTTC.